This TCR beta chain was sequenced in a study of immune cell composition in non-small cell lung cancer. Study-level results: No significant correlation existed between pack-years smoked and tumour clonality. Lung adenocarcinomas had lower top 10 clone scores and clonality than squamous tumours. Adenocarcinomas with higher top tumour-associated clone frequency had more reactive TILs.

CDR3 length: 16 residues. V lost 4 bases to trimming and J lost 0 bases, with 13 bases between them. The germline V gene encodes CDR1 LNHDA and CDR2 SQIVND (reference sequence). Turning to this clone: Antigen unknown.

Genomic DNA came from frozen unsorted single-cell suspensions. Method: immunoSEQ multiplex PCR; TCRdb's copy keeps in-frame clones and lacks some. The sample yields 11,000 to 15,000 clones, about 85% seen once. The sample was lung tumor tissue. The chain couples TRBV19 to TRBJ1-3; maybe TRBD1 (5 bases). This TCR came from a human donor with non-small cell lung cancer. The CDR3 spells CASSRGDSGSGNTIYF. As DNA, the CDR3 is TGTGCCAGTAGTAGAGGGGACTCCGGCTCTGGAAACACCATATATTTT.